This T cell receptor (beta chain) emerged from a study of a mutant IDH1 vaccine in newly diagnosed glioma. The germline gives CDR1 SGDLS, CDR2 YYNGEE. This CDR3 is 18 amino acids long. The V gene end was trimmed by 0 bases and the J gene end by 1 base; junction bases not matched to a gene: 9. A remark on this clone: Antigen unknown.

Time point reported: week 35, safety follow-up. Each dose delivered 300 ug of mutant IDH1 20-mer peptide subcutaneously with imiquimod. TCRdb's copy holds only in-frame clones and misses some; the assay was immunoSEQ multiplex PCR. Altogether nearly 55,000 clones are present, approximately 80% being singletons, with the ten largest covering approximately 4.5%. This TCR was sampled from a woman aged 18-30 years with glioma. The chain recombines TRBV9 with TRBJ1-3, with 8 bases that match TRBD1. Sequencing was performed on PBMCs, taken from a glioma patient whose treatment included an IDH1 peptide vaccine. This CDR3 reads CASSVGARGRISGNTIYF. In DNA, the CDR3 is TGTGCCAGCAGCGTAGGAGCCAGGGGGCGGATTTCTGGAAACACCATATATTTT.